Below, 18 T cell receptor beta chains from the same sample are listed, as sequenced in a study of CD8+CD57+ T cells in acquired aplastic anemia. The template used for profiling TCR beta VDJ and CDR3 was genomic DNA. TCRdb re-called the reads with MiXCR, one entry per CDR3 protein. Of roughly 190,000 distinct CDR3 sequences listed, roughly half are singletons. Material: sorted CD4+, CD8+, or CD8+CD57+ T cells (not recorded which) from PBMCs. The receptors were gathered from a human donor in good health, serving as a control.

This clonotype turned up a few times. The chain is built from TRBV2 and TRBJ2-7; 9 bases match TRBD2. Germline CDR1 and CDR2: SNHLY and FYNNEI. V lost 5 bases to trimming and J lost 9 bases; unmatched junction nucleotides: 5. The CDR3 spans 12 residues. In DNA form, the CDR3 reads TGTGCCAGCAGTTTAGCGGGAGTAGTGCAGTACGTC. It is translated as CASSLAGVVQYV.

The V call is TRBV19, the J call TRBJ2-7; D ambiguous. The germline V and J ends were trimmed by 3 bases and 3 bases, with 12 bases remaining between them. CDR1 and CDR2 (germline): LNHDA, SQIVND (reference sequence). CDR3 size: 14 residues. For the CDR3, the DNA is TGTGCCAGTAGTATTAGAGGCCTCTTCTACGAGCAGTACGTC. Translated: CASSIRGLFYEQYV.

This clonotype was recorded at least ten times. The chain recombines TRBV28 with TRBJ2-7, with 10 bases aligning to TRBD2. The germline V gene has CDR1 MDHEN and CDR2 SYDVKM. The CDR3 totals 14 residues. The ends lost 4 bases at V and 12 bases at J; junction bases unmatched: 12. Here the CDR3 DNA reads TGTGCCAGCAGTTCCCCCTCAGCGGGGGGGTCGTCGTACTTC. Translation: CASSSPSAGGSSYF.

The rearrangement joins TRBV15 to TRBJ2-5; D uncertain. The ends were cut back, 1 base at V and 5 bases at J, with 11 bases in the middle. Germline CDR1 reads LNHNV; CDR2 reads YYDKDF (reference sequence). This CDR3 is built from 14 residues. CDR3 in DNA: TGTGCCACCAGCAGAGGCTTGGAAGCGGAGACCCAGTACTTC. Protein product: CATSRGLEAETQYF.

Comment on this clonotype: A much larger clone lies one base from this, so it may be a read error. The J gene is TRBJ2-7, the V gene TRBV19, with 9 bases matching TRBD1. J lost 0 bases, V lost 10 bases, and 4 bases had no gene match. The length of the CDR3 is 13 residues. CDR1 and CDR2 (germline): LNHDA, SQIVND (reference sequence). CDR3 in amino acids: CATRTGVSYEQYF. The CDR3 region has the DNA TGTGCCACCAGGACAGGGGTCTCCTACGAGCAGTACTTC.

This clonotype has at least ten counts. The CDR3 loop is CASSLGDRTASGNTIYF. Here the CDR3 DNA reads TGTGCCAGCAGCTTGGGGGACAGGACCGCCTCTGGAAACACCATATATTTT. This sequence joins TRBV5-4 and TRBJ1-3; 8 nucleotides align to TRBD1. CDR3 length equals 17 residues. V trimming: 0 bases; J trimming: 0 bases; junction bases outside the gene matches: 5. Germline lookup yields CDR1 SGHNT and CDR2 YYREEE (reference sequence).

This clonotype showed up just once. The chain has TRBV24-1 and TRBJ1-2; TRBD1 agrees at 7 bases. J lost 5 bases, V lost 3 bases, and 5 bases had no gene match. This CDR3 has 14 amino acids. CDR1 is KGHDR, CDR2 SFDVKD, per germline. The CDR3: CATSDEDRLYGYTF. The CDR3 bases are TGTGCCACCAGTGATGAGGACAGGTTATATGGCTACACCTTC.

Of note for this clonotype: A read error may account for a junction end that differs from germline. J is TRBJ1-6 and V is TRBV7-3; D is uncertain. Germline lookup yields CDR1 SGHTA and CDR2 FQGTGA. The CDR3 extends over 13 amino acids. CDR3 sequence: CASGLNSFSPLHF. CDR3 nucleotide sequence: TGTGCCAGCGGCTTAAACTCGTTTTCACCCCTCCACTTT.

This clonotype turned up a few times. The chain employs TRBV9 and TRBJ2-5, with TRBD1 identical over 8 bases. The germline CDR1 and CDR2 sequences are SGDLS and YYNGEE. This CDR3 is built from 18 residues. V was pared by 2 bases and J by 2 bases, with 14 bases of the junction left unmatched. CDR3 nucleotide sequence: TGTGCCAGCAGCGTTGCCGGTGGGGCAGGGGGCCTTCAAGAGACCCAGTACTTC. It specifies CASSVAGGAGGLQETQYF.

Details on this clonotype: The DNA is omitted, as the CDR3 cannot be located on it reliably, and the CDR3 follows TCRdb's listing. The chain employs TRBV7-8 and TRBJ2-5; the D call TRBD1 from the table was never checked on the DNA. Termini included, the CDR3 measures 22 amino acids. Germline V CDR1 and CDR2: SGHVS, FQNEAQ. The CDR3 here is CASSLDPAMYRCASSLGETQYF.

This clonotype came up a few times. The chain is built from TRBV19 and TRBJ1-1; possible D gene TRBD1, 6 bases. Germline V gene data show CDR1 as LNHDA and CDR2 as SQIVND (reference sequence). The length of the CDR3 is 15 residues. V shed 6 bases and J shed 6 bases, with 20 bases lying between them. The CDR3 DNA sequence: TGTGCCAGTAGCAGCAGGAGCAGGGGCAGCGCTGAAGCTTTCTTT. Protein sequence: CASSSRSRGSAEAFF.

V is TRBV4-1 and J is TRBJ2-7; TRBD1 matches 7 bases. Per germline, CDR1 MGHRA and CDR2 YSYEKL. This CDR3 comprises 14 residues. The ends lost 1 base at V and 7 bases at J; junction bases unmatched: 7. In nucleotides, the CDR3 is TGCGCCAGCAGCCAAGGACAGGGTTTGGGAGAGCAGTACTTC. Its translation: CASSQGQGLGEQYF.

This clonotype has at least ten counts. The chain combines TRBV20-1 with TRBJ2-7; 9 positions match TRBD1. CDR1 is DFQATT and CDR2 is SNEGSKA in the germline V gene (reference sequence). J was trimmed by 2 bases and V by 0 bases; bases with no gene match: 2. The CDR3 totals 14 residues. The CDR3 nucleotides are TGCAGTGCTAGAGATGACAGGGGGACCTACGAGCAGTACTTC. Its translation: CSARDDRGTYEQYF.

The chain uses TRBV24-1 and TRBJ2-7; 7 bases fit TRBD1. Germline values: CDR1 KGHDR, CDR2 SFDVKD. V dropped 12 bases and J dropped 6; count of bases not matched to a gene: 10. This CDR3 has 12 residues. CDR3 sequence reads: CAPMPQGTEQYF. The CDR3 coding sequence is TGTGCCCCCATGCCACAGGGGACCGAGCAGTACTTC.

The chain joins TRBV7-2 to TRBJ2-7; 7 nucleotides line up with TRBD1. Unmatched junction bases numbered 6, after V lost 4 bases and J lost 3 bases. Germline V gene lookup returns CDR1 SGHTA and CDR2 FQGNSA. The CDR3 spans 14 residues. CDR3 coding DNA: TGTGCCAGCAGCTCCGACAGGGAAATCTACGAGCAGTACGTC. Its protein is CASSSDREIYEQYV.

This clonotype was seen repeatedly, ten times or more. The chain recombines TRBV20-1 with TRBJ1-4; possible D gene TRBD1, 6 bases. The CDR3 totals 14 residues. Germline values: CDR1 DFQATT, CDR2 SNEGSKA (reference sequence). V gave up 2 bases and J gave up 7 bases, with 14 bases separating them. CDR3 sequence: CSARIGGPGEKLFF. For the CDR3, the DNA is TGCAGTGCTAGAATCGGGGGGCCTGGTGAAAAACTGTTTTTT.

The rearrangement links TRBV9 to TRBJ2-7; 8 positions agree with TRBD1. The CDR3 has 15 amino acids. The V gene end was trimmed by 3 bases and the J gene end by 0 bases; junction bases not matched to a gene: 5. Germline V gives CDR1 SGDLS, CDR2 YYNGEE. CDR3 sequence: CASSARTGSSYEQYF. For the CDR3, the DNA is TGTGCCAGCAGCGCCCGGACAGGGAGCTCCTACGAGCAGTACTTC.

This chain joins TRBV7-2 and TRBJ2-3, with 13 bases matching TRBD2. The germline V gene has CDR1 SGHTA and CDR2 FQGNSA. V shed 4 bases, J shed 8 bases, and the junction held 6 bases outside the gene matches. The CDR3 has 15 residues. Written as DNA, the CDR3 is TGTGCCAGCAGCTCAGGGGGACTAGCGGGGTGTACGCAGTATTTT. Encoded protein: CASSSGGLAGCTQYF.